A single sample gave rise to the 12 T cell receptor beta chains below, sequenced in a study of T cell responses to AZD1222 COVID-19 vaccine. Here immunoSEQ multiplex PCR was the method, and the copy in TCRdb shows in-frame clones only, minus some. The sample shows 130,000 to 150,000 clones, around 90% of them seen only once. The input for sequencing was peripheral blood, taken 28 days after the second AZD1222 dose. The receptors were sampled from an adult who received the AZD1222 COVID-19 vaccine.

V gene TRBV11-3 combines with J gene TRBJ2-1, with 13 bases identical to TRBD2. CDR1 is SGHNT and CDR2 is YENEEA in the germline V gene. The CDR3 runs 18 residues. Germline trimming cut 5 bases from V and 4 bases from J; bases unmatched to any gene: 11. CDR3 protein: CASSARMGLAGPYNEQFF. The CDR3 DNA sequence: TGTGCCAGCAGCGCAAGGATGGGACTAGCGGGGCCGTACAATGAGCAGTTCTTC.

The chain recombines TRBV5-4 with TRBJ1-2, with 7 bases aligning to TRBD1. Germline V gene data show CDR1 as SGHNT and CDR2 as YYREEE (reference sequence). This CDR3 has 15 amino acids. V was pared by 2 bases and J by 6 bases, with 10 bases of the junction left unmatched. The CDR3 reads CASSFTGAPLDGYTF. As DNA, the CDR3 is TGTGCCAGCAGCTTCACAGGGGCTCCCTTGGATGGCTACACCTTC.

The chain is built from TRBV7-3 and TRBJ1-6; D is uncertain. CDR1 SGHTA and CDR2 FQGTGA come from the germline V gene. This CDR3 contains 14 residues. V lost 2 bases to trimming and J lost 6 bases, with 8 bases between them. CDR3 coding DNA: TGTGCCAGCAGCTTACTCGGACTTAATTCACCCCTCCACTTT. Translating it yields CASSLLGLNSPLHF.

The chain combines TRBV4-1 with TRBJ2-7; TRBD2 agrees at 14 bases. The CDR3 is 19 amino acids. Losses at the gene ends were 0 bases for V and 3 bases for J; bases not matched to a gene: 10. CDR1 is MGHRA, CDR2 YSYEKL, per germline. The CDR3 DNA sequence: TGCGCCAGCAGCCAAGATTCGGGGACTAGCGGGAGAAGGGGCTACGAGCAGTACTTC. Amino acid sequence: CASSQDSGTSGRRGYEQYF.

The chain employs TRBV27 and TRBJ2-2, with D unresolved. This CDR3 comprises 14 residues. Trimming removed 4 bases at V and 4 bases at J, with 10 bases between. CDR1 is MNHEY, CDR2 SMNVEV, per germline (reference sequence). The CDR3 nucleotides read TGTGCCAGCAGTTCGGCCTTGTCCACCGGGGAGCTGTTTTTT. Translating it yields CASSSALSTGELFF.

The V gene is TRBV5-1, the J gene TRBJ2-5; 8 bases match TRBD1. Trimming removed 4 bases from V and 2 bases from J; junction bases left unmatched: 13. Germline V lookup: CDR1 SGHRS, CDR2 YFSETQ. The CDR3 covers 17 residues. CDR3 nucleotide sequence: TGCGCCAGCAGCAACAGCGGACAGGGAACAGGGCAAGAGACCCAGTACTTC. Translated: CASSNSGQGTGQETQYF.

The chain's CDR3 is CASSRDRVDGYTF. DNA of the CDR3: TGCGCCAGCAGCCGGGACAGGGTAGATGGCTACACCTTC. The chain recombines TRBV5-1 with TRBJ1-2, with TRBD1 matching 9 bases. Germline CDR1 reads SGHRS; CDR2 reads YFSETQ. The CDR3 contains 13 residues. With V trimmed by 4 bases and J by 6 bases, 4 bases remained unmatched.

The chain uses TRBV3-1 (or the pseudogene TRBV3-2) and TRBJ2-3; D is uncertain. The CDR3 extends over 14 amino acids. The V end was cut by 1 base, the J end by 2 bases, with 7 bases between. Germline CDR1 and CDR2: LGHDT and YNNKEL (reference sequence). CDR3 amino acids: CASSQATNTDTQYF. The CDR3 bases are TGTGCCAGCAGCCAAGCGACAAACACAGATACGCAGTATTTT.

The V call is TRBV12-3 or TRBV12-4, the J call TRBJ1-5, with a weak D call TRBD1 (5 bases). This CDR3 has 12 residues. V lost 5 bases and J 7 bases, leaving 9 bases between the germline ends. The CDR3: CASSTWGQPQHF. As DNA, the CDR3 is TGTGCCAGCAGTACTTGGGGGCAGCCCCAGCATTTT.

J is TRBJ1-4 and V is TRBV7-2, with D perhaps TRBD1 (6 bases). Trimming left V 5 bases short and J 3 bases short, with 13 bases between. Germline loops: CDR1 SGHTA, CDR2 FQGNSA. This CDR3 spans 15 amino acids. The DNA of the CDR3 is TGTGCCAGCAGCGAAAGGGGGAGAGCTAATGAAAAACTGTTTTTT. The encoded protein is CASSERGRANEKLFF.

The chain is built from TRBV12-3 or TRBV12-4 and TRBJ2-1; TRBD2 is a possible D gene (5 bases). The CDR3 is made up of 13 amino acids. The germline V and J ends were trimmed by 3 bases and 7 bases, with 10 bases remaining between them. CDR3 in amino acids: CASSFRGRNEQFF. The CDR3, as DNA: TGTGCCAGCAGTTTCCGCGGGCGGAATGAGCAGTTCTTC.

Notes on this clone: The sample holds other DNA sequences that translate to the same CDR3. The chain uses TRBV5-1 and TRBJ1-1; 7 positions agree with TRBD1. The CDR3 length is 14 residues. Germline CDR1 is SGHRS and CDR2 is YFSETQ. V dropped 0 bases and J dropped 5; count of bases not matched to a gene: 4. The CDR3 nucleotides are TGCGCCAGCAGCTTGGGACCGACAGGGACTGAAGCTTTCTTT. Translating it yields CASSLGPTGTEAFF. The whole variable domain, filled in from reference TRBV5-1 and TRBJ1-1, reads KAGVTQTPRYLIKTRGQQVTLSCSPISGHRSVSWYQQTPGQGLQFLFEYFSETQRNKGNFPGRFSGRQFSNSRSEMNVSTLELGDSALYLCASSLGPTGTEAFFGQGTRLTVV.